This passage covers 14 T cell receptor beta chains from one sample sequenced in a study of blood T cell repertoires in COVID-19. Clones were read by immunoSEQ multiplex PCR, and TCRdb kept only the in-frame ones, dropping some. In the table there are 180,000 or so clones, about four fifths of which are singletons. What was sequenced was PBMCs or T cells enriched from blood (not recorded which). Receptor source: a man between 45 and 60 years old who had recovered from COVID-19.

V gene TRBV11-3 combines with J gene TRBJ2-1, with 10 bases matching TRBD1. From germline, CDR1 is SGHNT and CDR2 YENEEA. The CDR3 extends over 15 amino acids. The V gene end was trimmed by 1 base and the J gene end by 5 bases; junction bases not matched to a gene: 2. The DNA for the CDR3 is TGTGCCAGCAGCTTAGGGGACAGGGGACACAATGAGCAGTTCTTC. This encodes CASSLGDRGHNEQFF.

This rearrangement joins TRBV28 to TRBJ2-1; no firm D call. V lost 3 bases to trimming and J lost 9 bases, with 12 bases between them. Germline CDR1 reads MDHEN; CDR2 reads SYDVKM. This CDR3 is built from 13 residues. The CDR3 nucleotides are TGTGCCAGCAGTTTCCAGGCCCCGGTTGAGCAGTTCTTC. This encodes CASSFQAPVEQFF.

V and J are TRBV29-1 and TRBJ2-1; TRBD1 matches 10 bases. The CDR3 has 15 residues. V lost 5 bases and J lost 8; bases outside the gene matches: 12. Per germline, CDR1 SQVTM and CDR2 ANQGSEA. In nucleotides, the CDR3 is TGCAGCGTTCGTCCTTCGGGACAGGGGTCTGATGAGCAGTTCTTC. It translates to CSVRPSGQGSDEQFF.

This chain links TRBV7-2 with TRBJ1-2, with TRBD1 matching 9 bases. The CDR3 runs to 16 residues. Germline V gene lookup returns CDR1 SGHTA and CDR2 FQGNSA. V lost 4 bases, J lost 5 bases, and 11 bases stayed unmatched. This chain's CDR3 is CASSSLSATGGYGYTF. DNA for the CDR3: TGTGCCAGCAGCTCCTTATCGGCGACAGGGGGATATGGCTACACCTTC.

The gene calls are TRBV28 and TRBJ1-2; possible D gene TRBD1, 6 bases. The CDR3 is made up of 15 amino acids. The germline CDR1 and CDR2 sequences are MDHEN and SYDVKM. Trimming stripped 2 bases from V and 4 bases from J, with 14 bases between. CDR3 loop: CASSLGGHNFYGYTF. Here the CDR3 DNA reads TGTGCCAGCAGTTTAGGGGGACACAATTTCTATGGCTACACCTTC.

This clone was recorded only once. CDR3: CASSRWDNPETQYF. The DNA of the CDR3 is TGTGCCAGCAGTCGCTGGGACAACCCAGAGACCCAGTACTTC. The genes are TRBV27 and TRBJ2-5, with D possibly TRBD1 on 6 matching bases. Germline V gives CDR1 MNHEY, CDR2 SMNVEV (reference sequence). V was trimmed by 5 bases and J by 4 bases, leaving 14 bases between them. The CDR3 has 14 residues.

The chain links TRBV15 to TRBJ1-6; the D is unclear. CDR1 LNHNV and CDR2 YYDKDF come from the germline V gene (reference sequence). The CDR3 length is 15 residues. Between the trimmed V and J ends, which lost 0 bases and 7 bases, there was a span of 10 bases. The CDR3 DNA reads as TGTGCCACCAGCAGAGATCCTAGCAGGAATTCACCCCTCCACTTT. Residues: CATSRDPSRNSPLHF.

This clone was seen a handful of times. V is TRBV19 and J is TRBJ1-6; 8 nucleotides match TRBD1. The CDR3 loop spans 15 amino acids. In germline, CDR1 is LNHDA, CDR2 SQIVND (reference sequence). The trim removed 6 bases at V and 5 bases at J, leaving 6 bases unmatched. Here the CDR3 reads CASRPDRADNSPLHF. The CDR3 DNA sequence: TGTGCCAGTAGACCGGACAGGGCTGATAATTCACCCCTCCACTTT.

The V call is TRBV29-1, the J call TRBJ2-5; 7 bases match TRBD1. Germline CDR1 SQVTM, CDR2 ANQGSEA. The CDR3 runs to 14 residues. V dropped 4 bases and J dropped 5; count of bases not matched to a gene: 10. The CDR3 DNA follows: TGCAGCGTTGCTGTAGGGACACAGGGGGAGACCCAGTACTTC. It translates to CSVAVGTQGETQYF.

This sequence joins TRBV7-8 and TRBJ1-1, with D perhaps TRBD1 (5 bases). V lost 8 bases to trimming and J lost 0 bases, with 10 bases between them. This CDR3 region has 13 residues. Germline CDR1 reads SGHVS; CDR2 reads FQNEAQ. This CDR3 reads CASLTGVNTEAFF. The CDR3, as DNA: TGTGCCAGCCTAACGGGGGTGAACACTGAAGCTTTCTTT.

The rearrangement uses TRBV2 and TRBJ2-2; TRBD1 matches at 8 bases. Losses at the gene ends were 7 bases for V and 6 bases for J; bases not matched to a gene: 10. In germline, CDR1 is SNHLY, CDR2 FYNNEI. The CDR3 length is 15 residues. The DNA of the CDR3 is TGTGCCAGCAAGGAGGACAGGGAAAGATCCGGGGAGCTGTTTTTT. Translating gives CASKEDRERSGELFF.

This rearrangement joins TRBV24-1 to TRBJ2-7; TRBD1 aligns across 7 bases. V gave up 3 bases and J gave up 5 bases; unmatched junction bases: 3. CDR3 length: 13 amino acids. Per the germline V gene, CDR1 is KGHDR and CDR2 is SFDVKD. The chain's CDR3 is CATSDVDRDEQYF. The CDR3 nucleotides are TGTGCCACCAGTGATGTCGACAGGGACGAGCAGTACTTC.

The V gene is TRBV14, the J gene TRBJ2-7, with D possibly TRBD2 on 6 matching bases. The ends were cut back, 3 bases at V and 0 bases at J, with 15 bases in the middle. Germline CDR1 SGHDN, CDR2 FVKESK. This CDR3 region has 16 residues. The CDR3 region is CASSHFGGLSSYEQYF. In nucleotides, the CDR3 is TGTGCCAGCAGCCACTTCGGGGGATTGAGCTCCTACGAGCAGTACTTC.

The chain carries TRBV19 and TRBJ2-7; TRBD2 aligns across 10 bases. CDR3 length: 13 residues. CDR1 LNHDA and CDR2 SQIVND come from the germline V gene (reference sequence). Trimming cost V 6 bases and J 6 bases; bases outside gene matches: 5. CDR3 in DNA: TGTGCCAGTAGAGAACTAGCGGGGAGCGAGCAGTACTTC. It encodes CASRELAGSEQYF.